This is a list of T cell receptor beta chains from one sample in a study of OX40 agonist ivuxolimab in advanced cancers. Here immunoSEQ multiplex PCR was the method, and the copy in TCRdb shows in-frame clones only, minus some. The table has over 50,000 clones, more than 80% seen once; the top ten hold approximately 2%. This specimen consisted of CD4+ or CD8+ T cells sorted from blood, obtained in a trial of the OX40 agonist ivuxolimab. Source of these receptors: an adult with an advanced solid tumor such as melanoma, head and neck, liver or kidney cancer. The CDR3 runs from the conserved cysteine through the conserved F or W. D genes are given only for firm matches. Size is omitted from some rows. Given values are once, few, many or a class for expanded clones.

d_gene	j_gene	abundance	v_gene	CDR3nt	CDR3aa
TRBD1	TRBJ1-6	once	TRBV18	TGTGCCAGCTCACCCGGGACAGACGATTCACCCCTCCACTTT	CASSPGTDDSPLHF
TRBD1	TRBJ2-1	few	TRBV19	TGTGCCAGTAGTAAAGGGGGCAGTGAGCAGTTCTTC	CASSKGGSEQFF
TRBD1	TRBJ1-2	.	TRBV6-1	TGTGCCAGCAGTCCGTTCCAGGGGGCGAGCTATGGCTACACCTTC	CASSPFQGASYGYTF
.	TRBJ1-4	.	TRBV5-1	TGCGCCAGCAGCTTCCAGGGATCTAATGAAAAACTGTTTTTT	CASSFQGSNEKLFF
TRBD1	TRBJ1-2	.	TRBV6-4	TGTGCCGGGCAAAAGGGGGACAGAGCCATCCATTTGAACTATGGCTACACCTTC	CAGQKGDRAIHLNYGYTF
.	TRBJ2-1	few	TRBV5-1	TGCGCCAGCAGCAAGTCGACGGGTTCCTCCTACAATGAGCAGTTCTTC	CASSKSTGSSYNEQFF
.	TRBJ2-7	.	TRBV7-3	TGTGCCAGCTCCCAATACCCGGGACCCTCCTACGAGCAGTACTTC	CASSQYPGPSYEQYF
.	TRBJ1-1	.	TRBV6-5	TGTGCCAGCAGTTCGCGGACAGCGAACACTGAAGCTTTCTTT	CASSSRTANTEAFF
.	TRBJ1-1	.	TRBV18	TGTGCCAGCTCACCATATGGGACCTTGGGGACTGAAGCTTTCTTT	CASSPYGTLGTEAFF
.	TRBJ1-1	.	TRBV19	TGTGCCAGTAGTACCGAACAGAGTATCAACACTGAAGCTTTCTTT	CASSTEQSINTEAFF
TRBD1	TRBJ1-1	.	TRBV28	TGTGCCAGCATCGTTCTCCCGGGACAGGGGAGAACTGAAGCTTTCTTT	CASIVLPGQGRTEAFF
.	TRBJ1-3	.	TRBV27	TGTGCCAGCAGTTTGAATCCGGTCGGCAGCTCTGGAAACACCATATATTTT	CASSLNPVGSSGNTIYF
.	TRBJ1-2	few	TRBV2	TGTGCCAGCAGTGAAACCGGTGGGGAGATTTATGGCTACACCTTC	CASSETGGEIYGYTF
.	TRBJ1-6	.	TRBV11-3	TGTGCCAGCAGCTTAGTAGGTGACAGAAGTTCACCCCTCCACTTT	CASSLVGDRSSPLHF
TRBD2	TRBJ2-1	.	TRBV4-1	TGCGCCAGCAGCCAAGACACCGGGACTAGCGGAATCAGCTCCTACAATGAGCAGTTCTTC	CASSQDTGTSGISSYNEQFF
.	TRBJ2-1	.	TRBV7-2	TGTGCCAGCAGCTTACTGGCGGGGAATGAGCAGTTCTTC	CASSLLAGNEQFF
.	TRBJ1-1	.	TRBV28	TGTGCCAGCAGTTTAGTAGGGGTTAGCGCTGAAGCTTTCTTT	CASSLVGVSAEAFF
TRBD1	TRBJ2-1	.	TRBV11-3	TGTGCCAGCAGCTCCGGGACAGGGGGTAATGAGCAGTTCTTC	CASSSGTGGNEQFF
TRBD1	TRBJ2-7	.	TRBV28	TGTGCCAGCAGAACTCAATACCGGGACAGCATCGAGCAGTACTTC	CASRTQYRDSIEQYF
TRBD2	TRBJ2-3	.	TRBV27	TGTGCCAGCAGTTTATCGGCGGGGTATCTAGCGGGTGGCACAGATACGCAGTATTTT	CASSLSAGYLAGGTDTQYF
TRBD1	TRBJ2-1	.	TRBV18	TGTGCCAGCTCTCGTCCCGGGACAGGGGACAATGAGCAGTTCTTC	CASSRPGTGDNEQFF
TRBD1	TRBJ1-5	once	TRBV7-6	TGTGCCAGCAGCTTAGGAGTTACAGGGGGCCAGCCCCAGCATTTT	CASSLGVTGGQPQHF
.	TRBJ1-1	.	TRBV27	TGTGCCAGCAGAGGGTATGTAGCTGAAGCTTTCTTT	CASRGYVAEAFF
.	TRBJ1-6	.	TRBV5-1	TGCGCCAGCAGCCCGACAGGAAGCTCCTATAATTCACCCCTCCACTTT	CASSPTGSSYNSPLHF
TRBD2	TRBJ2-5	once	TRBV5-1	TGCGCCAGCAGCTCGGGACTAGCGGGGGCACAAGAGACCCAGTACTTC	CASSSGLAGAQETQYF
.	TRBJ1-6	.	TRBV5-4	TGTGCCAGCAGCTTGGAGACAGACTTTGTCACCCTCCACTTT	CASSLETDFVTLHF
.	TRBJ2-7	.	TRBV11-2	TGTGCCAGCAGCAATACAAAGCGGTCTAGCTCCTACGAGCAGTACTTC	CASSNTKRSSSYEQYF
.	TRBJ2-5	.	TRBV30	TGTGCCTGGAGTGGTAGCTCGTCCGTGTGGACCCAGTACTTC	CAWSGSSSVWTQYF
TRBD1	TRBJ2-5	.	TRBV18	TGTGCCAGCTCACCACGGCAGGGACAGGGTGGGGAGACCCAGTACTTC	CASSPRQGQGGETQYF
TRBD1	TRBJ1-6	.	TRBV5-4	TGTGCCAGCAGCTCCTGGGACAGGAGTGTGGCCCTCCACTTT	CASSSWDRSVALHF
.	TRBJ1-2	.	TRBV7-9	TGTGCCAGCAGCTTAGTAGCCTTTTCCCGGCCCTTGGGCTACACCTTC	CASSLVAFSRPLGYTF
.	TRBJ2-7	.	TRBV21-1	TGTGCCAGCCGTTCCCCCCGGGCAGGAGCCTACGAGCAGTACTTC	CASRSPRAGAYEQYF
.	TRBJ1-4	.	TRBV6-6	TGTGCCAGCAGCAGACACCAAACAGGGTCTGATGAAAAACTGTTTTTT	CASSRHQTGSDEKLFF
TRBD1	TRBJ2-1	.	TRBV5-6	TGTGCCAGCAGCTTGGAGGGACAGGGGTCCTACAATGAGCAGTTCTTC	CASSLEGQGSYNEQFF
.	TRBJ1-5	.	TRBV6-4	TGTGCCAGCAGTGACGTTTCGGGGGTTCAGCCCCAGCATTTT	CASSDVSGVQPQHF
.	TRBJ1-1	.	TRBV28	TGTGCCAGCAGTCTCTCGGGCGGCGGTGGCACTGAAGCTTTCTTT	CASSLSGGGGTEAFF
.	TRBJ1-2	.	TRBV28	TGTGCCAGCAGTTTACAAGCGCAGGGGATCTATGGCTACACCTTC	CASSLQAQGIYGYTF
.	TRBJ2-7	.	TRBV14	TGTGCCAGCAGCCAAGGGGGGACCATGGGGTACGAGCAGTACTTC	CASSQGGTMGYEQYF
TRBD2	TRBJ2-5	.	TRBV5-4	TGTGCCAGCAGCTCCGGACTAGCGGCAGAGACCCAGTACTTC	CASSSGLAAETQYF
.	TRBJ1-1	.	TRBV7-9	TGTGCCAGCAGCTTAGTGGGGGGAAGGGGCACTGAAGCTTTCTTT	CASSLVGGRGTEAFF
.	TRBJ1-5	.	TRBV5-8	TGTGCCAGCACCGTGTCCAGGGGCGCAAGACAGCCCCAGCATTTT	CASTVSRGARQPQHF
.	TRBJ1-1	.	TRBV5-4	TGTGCCAGCAGTCCCCCGGGTGCTGGATTCTCTGAAGCTTTCTTT	CASSPPGAGFSEAFF
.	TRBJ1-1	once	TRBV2	TGTGCCAGCAGGCAGAACACTGAAGCTTTCTTT	CASRQNTEAFF
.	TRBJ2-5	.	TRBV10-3	TGTGCCATCAGTGAGTCGGACACCGAGACCCAGTACTTC	CAISESDTETQYF
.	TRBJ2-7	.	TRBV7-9	TGTGCCAGCAGCTTAGAGGATTTCTACGAGCAGTACTTC	CASSLEDFYEQYF
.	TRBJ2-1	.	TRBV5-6	TGTGCCAGCAGCTTAATCCAGGGTGCCTACAATGAGCAGTTCTTC	CASSLIQGAYNEQFF
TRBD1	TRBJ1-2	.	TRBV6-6	TGTGCCAGCAGTACCGGGACAGGGCAGGGTGGCTACACCTTC	CASSTGTGQGGYTF
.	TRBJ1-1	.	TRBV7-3	TGTGCCAGCAGTAAATACATGAACACTGAAGCTTTCTTT	CASSKYMNTEAFF
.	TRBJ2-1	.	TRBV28	TGTGCCAGCGACACCGGGCCACACAATGAGCAGTTCTTC	CASDTGPHNEQFF
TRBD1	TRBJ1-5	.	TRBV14	TGTGCCAGCAGCCGACAGGGCCCAGGTATGAGCAATCAGCCCCAGCATTTT	CASSRQGPGMSNQPQHF
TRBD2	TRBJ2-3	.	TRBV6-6	TGTGCCAGCAGTCCAACTAGCGGGGGCTCAACAGATACGCAGTATTTT	CASSPTSGGSTDTQYF
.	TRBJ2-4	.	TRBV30	TGTGCCTGGAGTGTATCTCTAGCCAAAAACATTCAGTACTTC	CAWSVSLAKNIQYF
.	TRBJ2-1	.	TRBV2	TGTGCCGGAAGAAGTGCCAGCACCTACAATGAGCAGTTCTTC	CAGRSASTYNEQFF
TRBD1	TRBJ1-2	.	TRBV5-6	TGTGCCAGCAGCTTGGATACAGGGGGAAGGGGTGGCTACACCTTC	CASSLDTGGRGGYTF
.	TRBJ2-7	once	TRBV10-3	TGTGCCATCAGCGAGGGGCGACCGATCTCCTACGAGCAGTACTTC	CAISEGRPISYEQYF
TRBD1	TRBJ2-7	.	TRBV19	TGTGCCAGTTCAGACCCGGGACAGGGATACGAGCAGTACTTC	CASSDPGQGYEQYF
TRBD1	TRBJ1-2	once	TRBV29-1	TGCAGCATAGGGGACAGGGGGGATGGCTACACCTTC	CSIGDRGDGYTF
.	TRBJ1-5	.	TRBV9	TGTGCCAGCAGCCTGTCGGTGGGAGATCAGCCCCAGCATTTT	CASSLSVGDQPQHF